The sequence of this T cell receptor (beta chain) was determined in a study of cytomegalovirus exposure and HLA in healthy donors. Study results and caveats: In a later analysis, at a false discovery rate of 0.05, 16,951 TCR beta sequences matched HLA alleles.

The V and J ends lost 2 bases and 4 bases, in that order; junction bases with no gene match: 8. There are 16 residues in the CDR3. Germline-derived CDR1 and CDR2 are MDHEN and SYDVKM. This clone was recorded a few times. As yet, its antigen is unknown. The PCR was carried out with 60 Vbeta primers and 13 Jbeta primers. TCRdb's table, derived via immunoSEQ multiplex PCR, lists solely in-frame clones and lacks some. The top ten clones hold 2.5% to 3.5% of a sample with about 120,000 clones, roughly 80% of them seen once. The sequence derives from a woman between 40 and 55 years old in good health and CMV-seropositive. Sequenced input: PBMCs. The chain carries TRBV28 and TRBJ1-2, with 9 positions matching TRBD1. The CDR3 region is CASSLQGQGISYGYTF. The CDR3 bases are TGTGCCAGCAGTTTACAGGGACAGGGAATAAGCTATGGCTACACCTTC.